What follows are 22 T cell receptor beta chains derived from one specimen sequenced in a study of regulatory T cells in long-lasting Graves disease. Researchers made TCR beta libraries by using iRepertoire HTBI primers and running Arm-PCR on CDR3 regions. TCRdb reprocessed the multiplex PCR reads via MiXCR and lists one record per CDR3 protein. The sample includes hundreds of thousands of distinct CDR3 sequences, approximately 13% of them seen just once. Noted time point: newly diagnosed GD, antithyroid drugs for less than 3 months. Scientists built the TCR library using RNA that was extracted from PBMCs. These data are also associated with another study on T cells in Graves' hyperthyroidism and ophthalmopathy.

The sequencing here drew on peripheral blood mononuclear cells (PBMCs), taken at new diagnosis, from a patient treated with antithyroid drugs. The receptors were sampled from a man younger than 40 with Graves disease.

The chain carries TRBV5-1 and TRBJ2-7, with TRBD2 matching over 11 bases. V dropped 0 bases and J dropped 5; count of bases not matched to a gene: 16. CDR3 length equals 19 residues. CDR1 is SGHRS, CDR2 YFSETQ, per germline. The CDR3 DNA is TGCGCCAGCAGCTTGGCCCCGCCTAGGCTAGCGGGAGGTCCCCACGAGCAGTACTTC. It is translated as CASSLAPPRLAGGPHEQYF.

This clonotype was seen at least ten times. The chain is built from TRBV7-8 and TRBJ1-1, with 7 bases matching TRBD1. CDR3 length: 17 amino acids. CDR1 SGHVS and CDR2 FQNEAQ come from the germline V gene. J gave up 0 bases and V 6 bases, and 13 bases lay outside the gene matches. The CDR3: CASSKLFVQGMNTEAFF. The CDR3 region has the DNA TGTGCCAGCAGTAAATTGTTTGTACAGGGGATGAACACTGAAGCTTTCTTT.

The gene calls are TRBV4-1 and TRBJ2-1; 10 bases are shared with TRBD1. CDR1 is MGHRA, CDR2 YSYEKL, per germline. V lost 0 bases, J lost 8 bases, and 7 bases stayed unmatched. CDR3 length: 16 residues. CDR3 sequence (DNA): TGCGCCAGCAGCCAAGATCCGGGACAGGGGAATGATGAGCAGTTCTTC. Translated: CASSQDPGQGNDEQFF.

The rearrangement links TRBV5-1 to TRBJ2-3; 7 bases line up with TRBD2. With 0 bases clipped from V and 0 bases from J, the junction kept 7 bases outside the gene matches. CDR3 length: 17 amino acids. Germline lookup yields CDR1 SGHRS and CDR2 YFSETQ. CDR3 coding DNA: TGCGCCAGCAGCTTGGGCGCTTTAGCGGGCAGCACAGATACGCAGTATTTT. This codes for CASSLGALAGSTDTQYF.

This clonotype was detected ten times or more. CDR3 sequence reads: CASSGTVYSNQPQHF. The CDR3 nucleotides read TGTGCCAGCAGCGGGACAGTCTATAGCAATCAGCCCCAGCATTTT. The rearrangement uses TRBV27 and TRBJ1-5; 7 nucleotides match TRBD1. Germline values: CDR1 MNHEY, CDR2 SMNVEV (reference sequence). Trimming removed 6 bases from V and 0 bases from J; junction bases left unmatched: 5. The CDR3 length is 15 residues.

The sample holds many counts of this clonotype. The rearrangement links TRBV11-2 to TRBJ2-3; D is perhaps TRBD2 (5 bases). V shed 5 bases and J shed 3 bases, with 12 bases lying between them. CDR3 length: 14 amino acids. Germline V gene data show CDR1 as SGHAT and CDR2 as FQNNGV. The CDR3 reads CASSGGRGTDTQYF. The CDR3 region has the DNA TGTGCCAGCAGCGGAGGACGGGGAACAGATACGCAGTATTTT.

This clonotype was seen many times. The chain recombines TRBV3-1 with TRBJ2-3; 7 bases match TRBD2. The V and J ends lost 4 bases and 4 bases, in that order; junction bases with no gene match: 5. CDR1 is LGHDT, CDR2 YNNKEL, per germline (reference sequence). The CDR3 length is 14 residues. The CDR3 reads CASSPWTRPDTQYF. Here the CDR3 DNA reads TGTGCCAGCAGCCCGTGGACTAGACCAGATACGCAGTATTTT.

This chain joins TRBV5-1 and TRBJ2-7; tentative D call: TRBD2 (6 bases). Per the germline V gene, CDR1 is SGHRS and CDR2 is YFSETQ. The CDR3 loop spans 15 amino acids. With 0 bases removed from V and 4 bases from J, the gap between germline ends came to 14 bases. In DNA, the CDR3 is TGCGCCAGCAGCTTGGCCGGAACGGGAGCATACGAGCAGTACTTC. It translates to CASSLAGTGAYEQYF. Full variable domain (outside the CDR3, taken from reference TRBV5-1 and TRBJ2-7): KAGVTQTPRYLIKTRGQQVTLSCSPISGHRSVSWYQQTPGQGLQFLFEYFSETQRNKGNFPGRFSGRQFSNSRSEMNVSTLELGDSALYLCASSLAGTGAYEQYFGPGTRLTVT.

This clonotype has ten or more counts. The CDR3 spells CASSKPLAGNTDTQYF. CDR3 nucleotides: TGTGCCAGCAGTAAACCGCTAGCGGGTAACACAGATACGCAGTATTTT. V gene TRBV6-1 combines with J gene TRBJ2-3; 8 bases are shared with TRBD2. The CDR3 covers 16 residues. V shed 5 bases, J shed 2 bases, and the junction held 9 bases outside the gene matches. Per the germline V gene, CDR1 is MNHNS and CDR2 is SASEGT.

This clonotype appeared a few times. One junction end disagrees with the germline gene, perhaps due to a read error. The V call is TRBV6-1, the J call TRBJ2-1, with 15 bases fitting TRBD2. Germline loops: CDR1 MNHNS, CDR2 SASEGT. CDR3 length: 13 residues. The CDR3 loop is CASSAGLAGGRLF. CDR3 in DNA: TGTGCCAGCAGTGCAGGACTAGCGGGAGGGAGGCTCTTC.

The table lists this clonotype with a few counts. The gene calls are TRBV20-1 and TRBJ2-7; 11 bases match TRBD2. Germline V lookup: CDR1 DFQATT, CDR2 SNEGSKA (reference sequence). The V and J ends lost 6 bases and 3 bases, in that order; junction bases with no gene match: 10. The CDR3 loop spans 15 amino acids. The DNA of the CDR3 is TGCAGTGCCAGGCTCTCTAGCGGGGGGAACTACGAGCAGTACTTC. Translated, it gives CSARLSSGGNYEQYF.

This clonotype was seen many times. The gene calls are TRBV3-1 and TRBJ1-1; 7 bases align to TRBD1. The germline V gene encodes CDR1 LGHDT and CDR2 YNNKEL (reference sequence). V dropped 2 bases and J dropped 8; count of bases not matched to a gene: 8. The CDR3 is made up of 14 amino acids. The CDR3 region is CASSQRGGDGEAFF. Written as DNA, the CDR3 is TGTGCCAGCAGCCAAAGAGGGGGCGACGGCGAAGCTTTCTTT.

As regards this clonotype: A read error may be the cause here, since a much bigger clone is one base away. The conserved phenylalanine or tryptophan is not found at the CDR3 terminus, so this likely reflects a read error. The chain combines TRBV30 with TRBJ2-3; D unclear. CDR1 is GTSNPN and CDR2 is SVGIG in the germline V gene (reference sequence). This CDR3 has 11 amino acids. V lost 3 bases to trimming and J lost 8 bases, with 9 bases between them. The CDR3 loop reads CAWSSRRTQYS. For the CDR3, the DNA is TGTGCCTGGAGCTCCCGGCGTACGCAGTATTCT.

This clonotype appeared many times. This chain joins TRBV24-1 and TRBJ1-1, with a tentative D call TRBD1 (6 bases). The V and J ends lost 3 bases and 6 bases respectively, with 22 bases between them. Germline V CDR1 and CDR2: KGHDR, SFDVKD. The CDR3 has 17 residues. CDR3 DNA: TGTGCCACCAGTGATACTTATCGGTGGGGGGCAGAGGCTGAAGCTTTCTTT. Translated, it gives CATSDTYRWGAEAEAFF.

This clonotype was seen repeatedly, ten times or more. CDR3 residues: CASSLGGRSTGELFF. The DNA for the CDR3 is TGCGCCAGCAGCTTAGGCGGGCGGAGCACCGGGGAGCTGTTTTTT. The genes are TRBV5-1 and TRBJ2-2; the D gene is possibly TRBD2 (5 bases). This CDR3 has 15 residues. In germline, CDR1 is SGHRS, CDR2 YFSETQ. Trimming left V 2 bases short and J 4 bases short, with 12 bases between.

This clonotype has ten or more counts. This chain links TRBV2 with TRBJ2-4; D may match TRBD1 or TRBD2 (5 bases each). Per the germline V gene, CDR1 is SNHLY and CDR2 is FYNNEI. The CDR3 sequence is 13 residues long. V dropped 4 bases and J dropped 8 bases, with 12 bases sitting between them. Written as DNA, the CDR3 is TGTGCCAGCAGTGCGGGGCCCGAGGACATTCAGTACTTC. Its translation: CASSAGPEDIQYF.

The rearrangement joins TRBV20-1 to TRBJ1-1; D is unclear. V lost 6 bases and J lost 1, with 12 bases in between. This CDR3 is 13 amino acids long. Per germline, CDR1 DFQATT and CDR2 SNEGSKA (reference sequence). The CDR3 region is CSAPRTANTEAFF. The CDR3 bases are TGCAGTGCCCCCCGGACGGCGAACACTGAAGCTTTCTTT.

This clonotype was recorded many times. The chain uses TRBV11-2 and TRBJ2-1, with D unclear. Germline-derived CDR1 and CDR2 are SGHAT and FQNNGV. V was pared by 0 bases and J by 8 bases, with 8 bases between. CDR3 size: 13 residues. The DNA for the CDR3 is TGTGCCAGCAGCTTAGAGGTCGTCTATGAGCAGTTCTTC. Translating gives CASSLEVVYEQFF.

In this sample, this clonotype turned up a few times. The J gene is TRBJ2-2, the V gene TRBV3-1; D gene uncertain. The V end lost 3 bases, the J end lost 5 bases, and 10 bases lay between the germline ends. Per the germline V gene, CDR1 is LGHDT and CDR2 is YNNKEL (reference sequence). This CDR3 comprises 14 residues. CDR3 residues: CASSHQTRTGELFF. The CDR3 DNA reads TGTGCCAGCAGCCATCAAACTCGGACCGGGGAGCTGTTTTTT.

In its sample, this clonotype was seen many times. The gene calls are TRBV24-1 and TRBJ2-1; TRBD1 agrees at 10 bases. Germline V CDR1 and CDR2: KGHDR, SFDVKD. This CDR3 has 16 amino acids. With 3 bases clipped from V and 3 bases from J, the junction kept 4 bases outside the gene matches. CDR3 DNA sequence: TGTGCCACCAGTGATACTGGGACAGGGGACTACAATGAGCAGTTCTTC. It specifies CATSDTGTGDYNEQFF.

The chain uses TRBV7-8 and TRBJ2-3, with 10 nucleotides matching TRBD2. There are 17 residues in the CDR3. J lost 4 bases, V lost 5 bases, and 12 bases had no gene match. Germline-derived CDR1 and CDR2 are SGHVS and FQNEAQ. The CDR3 reads CASSPGTSDMGADTQYF. In DNA form, the CDR3 reads TGTGCCAGCAGCCCCGGGACTAGCGATATGGGCGCAGATACGCAGTATTTT.

The V gene is TRBV6-1, the J gene TRBJ2-4; 7 nucleotides align to TRBD1. This CDR3 region has 16 residues. Looked up from germline, CDR1 is MNHNS and CDR2 is SASEGT. After removal of 5 bases from V and 0 bases from J, the junction contained 7 bases not matched to a gene. The DNA of the CDR3 is TGTGCCAGCAGTACGACAGGGTTACTAGCCAAAAACATTCAGTACTTC. Translating gives CASSTTGLLAKNIQYF.